This T cell receptor beta chain was captured by sequencing in a study of PD-1 blockade in classical Hodgkin lymphoma. Study as a whole: It was nivolumab at 3 mg/kg, given intravenously every 2 weeks, that patients received. Points from the study as a whole: Individuals initiating nivolumab under 1 year after ASCT were excluded.

This clone was recorded only once. The target antigen is unknown. Time point here: cycle 4 day 1 (C4D1), after more than five weeks of nivolumab. Autologous stem cell transplantation was followed by relapse in every patient, and brentuximab vedotin exposure varied. The length of the CDR3 is 14 residues. In germline, CDR1 is SEHNR, CDR2 FQNEAQ (reference sequence). J lost 1 base, V lost 6 bases, and 5 bases had no gene match. TCRdb keeps only in-frame clones here, not all; method: immunoSEQ multiplex PCR. Of about 110,000 clones in the sample, around nine tenths were seen once. The chain carries TRBV7-9 and TRBJ2-7; 8 positions agree with TRBD2. This TCR came from a human donor with classical Hodgkin lymphoma. This specimen consisted of peripheral blood mononuclear cells (PBMCs), obtained before the fourth cycle of nivolumab. The CDR3 sequence is CASSRASGSYEQYF. The DNA for the CDR3 is TGTGCCAGCAGTCGGGCTAGCGGGTCCTACGAGCAGTACTTC. Complete variable domain (other parts from reference TRBV7-9 and TRBJ2-7): DTGVSQNPRHKITKRGQNVTFRCDPISEHNRLYWYRQTLGQGPEFLTYFQNEAQLEKSRLLSDRFSAERPKGSFSTLEIQRTEQGDSAMYLCASSRASGSYEQYFGPGTRLTVT.